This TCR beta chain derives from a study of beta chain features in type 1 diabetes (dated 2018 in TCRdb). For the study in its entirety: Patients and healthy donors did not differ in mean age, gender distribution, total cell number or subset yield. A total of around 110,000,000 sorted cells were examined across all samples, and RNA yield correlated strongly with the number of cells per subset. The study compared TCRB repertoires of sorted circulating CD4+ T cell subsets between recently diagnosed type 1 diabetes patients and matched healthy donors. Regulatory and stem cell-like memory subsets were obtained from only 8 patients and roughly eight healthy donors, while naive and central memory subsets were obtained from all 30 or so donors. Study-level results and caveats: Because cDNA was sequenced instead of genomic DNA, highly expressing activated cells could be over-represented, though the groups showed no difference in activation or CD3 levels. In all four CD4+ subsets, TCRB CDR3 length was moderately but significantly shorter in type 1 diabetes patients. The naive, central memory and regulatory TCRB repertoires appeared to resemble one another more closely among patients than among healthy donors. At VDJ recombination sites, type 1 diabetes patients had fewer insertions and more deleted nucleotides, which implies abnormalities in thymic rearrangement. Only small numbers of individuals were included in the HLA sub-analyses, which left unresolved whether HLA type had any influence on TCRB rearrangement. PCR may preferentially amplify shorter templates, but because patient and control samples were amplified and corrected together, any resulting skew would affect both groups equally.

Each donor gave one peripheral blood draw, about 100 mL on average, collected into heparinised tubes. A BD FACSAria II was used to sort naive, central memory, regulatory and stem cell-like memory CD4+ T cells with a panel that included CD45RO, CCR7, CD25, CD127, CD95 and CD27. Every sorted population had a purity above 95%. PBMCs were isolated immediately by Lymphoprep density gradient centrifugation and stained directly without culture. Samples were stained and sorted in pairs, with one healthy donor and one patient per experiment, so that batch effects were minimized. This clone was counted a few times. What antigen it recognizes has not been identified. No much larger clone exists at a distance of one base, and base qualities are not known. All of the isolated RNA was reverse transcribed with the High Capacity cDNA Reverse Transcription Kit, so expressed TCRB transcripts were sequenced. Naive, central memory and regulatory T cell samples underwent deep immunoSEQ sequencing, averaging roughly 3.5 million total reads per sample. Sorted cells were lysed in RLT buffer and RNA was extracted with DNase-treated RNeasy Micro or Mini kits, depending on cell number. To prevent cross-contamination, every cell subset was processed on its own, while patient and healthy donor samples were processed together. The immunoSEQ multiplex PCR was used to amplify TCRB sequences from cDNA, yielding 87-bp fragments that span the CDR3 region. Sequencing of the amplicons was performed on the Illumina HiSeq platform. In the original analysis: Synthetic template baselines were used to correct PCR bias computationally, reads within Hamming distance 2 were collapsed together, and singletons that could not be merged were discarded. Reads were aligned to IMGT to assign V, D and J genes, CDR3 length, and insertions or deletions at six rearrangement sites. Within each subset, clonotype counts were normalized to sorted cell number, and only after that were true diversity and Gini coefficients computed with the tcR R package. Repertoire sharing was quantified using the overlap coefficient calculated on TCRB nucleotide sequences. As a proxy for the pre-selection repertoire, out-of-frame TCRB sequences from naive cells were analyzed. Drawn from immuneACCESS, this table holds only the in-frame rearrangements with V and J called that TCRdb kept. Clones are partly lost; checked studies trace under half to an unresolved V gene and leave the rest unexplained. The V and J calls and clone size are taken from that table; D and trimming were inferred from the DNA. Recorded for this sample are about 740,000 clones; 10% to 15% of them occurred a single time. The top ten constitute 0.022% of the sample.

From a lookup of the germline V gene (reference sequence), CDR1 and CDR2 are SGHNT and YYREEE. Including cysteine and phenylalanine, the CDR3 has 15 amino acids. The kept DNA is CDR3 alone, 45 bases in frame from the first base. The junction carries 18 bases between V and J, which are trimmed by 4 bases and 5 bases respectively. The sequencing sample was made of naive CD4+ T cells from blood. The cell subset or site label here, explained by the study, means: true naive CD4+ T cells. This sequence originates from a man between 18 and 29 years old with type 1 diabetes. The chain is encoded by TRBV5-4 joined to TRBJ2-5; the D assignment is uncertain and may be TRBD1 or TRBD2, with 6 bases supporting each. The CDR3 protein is CASSRQDPGGETQYF. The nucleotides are TGTGCCAGCAGCCGACAGGACCCTGGGGGGGAGACCCAGTACTTC.